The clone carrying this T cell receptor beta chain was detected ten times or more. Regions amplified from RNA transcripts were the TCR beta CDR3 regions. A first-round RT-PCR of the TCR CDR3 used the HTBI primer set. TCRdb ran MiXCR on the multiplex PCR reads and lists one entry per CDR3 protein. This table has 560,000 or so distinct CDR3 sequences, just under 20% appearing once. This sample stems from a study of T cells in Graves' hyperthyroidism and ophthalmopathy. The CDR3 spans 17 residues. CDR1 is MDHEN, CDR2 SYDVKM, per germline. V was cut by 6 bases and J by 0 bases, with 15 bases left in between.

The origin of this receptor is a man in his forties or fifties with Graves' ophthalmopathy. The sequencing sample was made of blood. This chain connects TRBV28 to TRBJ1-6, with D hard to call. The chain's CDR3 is CASSPVDLSSYNSPLHF. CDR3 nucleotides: TGTGCCAGCAGCCCAGTGGACTTGAGCTCCTATAATTCACCCCTCCACTTT.